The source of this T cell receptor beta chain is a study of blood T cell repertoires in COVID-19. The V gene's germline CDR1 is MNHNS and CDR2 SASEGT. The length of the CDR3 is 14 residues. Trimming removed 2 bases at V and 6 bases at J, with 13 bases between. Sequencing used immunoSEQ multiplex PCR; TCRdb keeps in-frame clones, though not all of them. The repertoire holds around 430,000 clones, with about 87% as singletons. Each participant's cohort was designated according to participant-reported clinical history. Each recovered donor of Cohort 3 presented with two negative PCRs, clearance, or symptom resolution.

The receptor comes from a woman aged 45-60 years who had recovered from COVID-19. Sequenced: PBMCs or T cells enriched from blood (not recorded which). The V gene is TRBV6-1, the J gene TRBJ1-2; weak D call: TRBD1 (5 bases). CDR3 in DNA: TGTGCCAGCAGTGAAATTCAGGGATTTGATGGCTACACCTTC. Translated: CASSEIQGFDGYTF.